This note documents a single T cell receptor beta chain sequence. Trimming removed 5 bases from V and 4 bases from J, with 12 bases in between. Germline CDR1 is SGHDT and CDR2 is YYEEEE. The CDR3 has 14 residues. These data originate in a study of control samples from healthy donors and cancer patients. Measured with immunoSEQ multiplex PCR; TCRdb has only the in-frame clones, and not every one. The sample carries roughly 140,000 clones, roughly 89% recorded once. Specimen: blood. The sequence was collected from a man in his thirties or forties in good health. The chain links TRBV5-6 to TRBJ2-2, with TRBD1 as a possible D gene (5 bases). CDR3 region: CASSFLTATGELFF. The CDR3 DNA reads TGTGCCAGCAGTTTTTTGACAGCCACCGGGGAGCTGTTTTTT.